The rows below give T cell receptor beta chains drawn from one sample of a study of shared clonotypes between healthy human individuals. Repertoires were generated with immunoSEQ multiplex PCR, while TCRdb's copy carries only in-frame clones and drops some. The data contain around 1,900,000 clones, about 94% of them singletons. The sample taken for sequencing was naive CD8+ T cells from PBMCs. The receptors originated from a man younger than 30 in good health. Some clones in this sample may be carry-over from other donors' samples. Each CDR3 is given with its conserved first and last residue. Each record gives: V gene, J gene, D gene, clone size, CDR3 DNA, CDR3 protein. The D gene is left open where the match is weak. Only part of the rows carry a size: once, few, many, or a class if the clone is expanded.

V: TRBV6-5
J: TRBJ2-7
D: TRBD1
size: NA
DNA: TGTGCCAGCAGTTACTCTCCCGGGACAGTGACCTACGAGCAGTACTTC
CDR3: CASSYSPGTVTYEQYF

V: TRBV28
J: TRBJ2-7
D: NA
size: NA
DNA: TGTGCCAGCAGTTTAGCGTCCTACGAGCAGTACTTC
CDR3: CASSLASYEQYF

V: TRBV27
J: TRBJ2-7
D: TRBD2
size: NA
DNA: TGTGCCAGCAGTTCCCCCGGGACTAGCGGTTCCGACGAGCAGTACTTC
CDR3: CASSSPGTSGSDEQYF

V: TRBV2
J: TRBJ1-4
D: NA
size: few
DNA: TGTGCCAGCAGTGGACACAAGGACAATAATGAAAAACTGTTTTTT
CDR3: CASSGHKDNNEKLFF

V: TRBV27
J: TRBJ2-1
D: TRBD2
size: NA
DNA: TGTGCCAGCAGTTTATTACTAGCGGGAGGAGCTGTTGAGCAGTTCTTC
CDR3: CASSLLLAGGAVEQFF

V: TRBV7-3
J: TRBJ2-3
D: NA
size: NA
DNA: TGTGCCAGCAGCCATGGAGGGACAGATACGCAGTATTTT
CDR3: CASSHGGTDTQYF

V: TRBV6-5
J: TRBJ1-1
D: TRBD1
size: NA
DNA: TGTGCCAGCAGCCCTGACAGGGATGAAGCTTTCTTT
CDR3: CASSPDRDEAFF

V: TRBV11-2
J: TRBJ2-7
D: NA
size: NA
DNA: TGTGCCAGCAGCTTTGTGGGGACGCCCTACGAGCAGTACTTC
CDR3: CASSFVGTPYEQYF

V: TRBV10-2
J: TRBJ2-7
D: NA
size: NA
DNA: TGCGCCAGCAGTGAGTTCGGGACGAGAAAGTTTACCTACGAGCAGTACTTC
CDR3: CASSEFGTRKFTYEQYF

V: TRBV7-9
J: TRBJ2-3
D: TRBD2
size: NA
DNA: TGTGCCAGCAGCTTAATCGGGGGGTTACTTACTAGCACAGATACGCAGTATTTT
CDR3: CASSLIGGLLTSTDTQYF

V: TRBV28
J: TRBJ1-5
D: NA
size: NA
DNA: TGTGCCAGCAGCCACGGCGATCAGCCCCAGCATTTT
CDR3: CASSHGDQPQHF

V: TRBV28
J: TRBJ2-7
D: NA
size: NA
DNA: TGTGCCAGCAGTTTCGGGGCCGAGCAGTACTTC
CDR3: CASSFGAEQYF

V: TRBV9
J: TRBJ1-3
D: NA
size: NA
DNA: TGTGCCAGCAGGGCGGCGGACAGCTCTGGAAACACCATATATTTT
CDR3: CASRAADSSGNTIYF

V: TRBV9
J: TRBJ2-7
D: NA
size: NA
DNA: TGTGCCAGCAGCGTAGGTGACAGTTTCCCCTACGAGCAGTACTTC
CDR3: CASSVGDSFPYEQYF

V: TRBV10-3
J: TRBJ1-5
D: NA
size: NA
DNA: TGTGCCATCAGTGACCCTTATTTACAGGACCTGGGCAATCAGCCCCAGCATTTT
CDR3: CAISDPYLQDLGNQPQHF

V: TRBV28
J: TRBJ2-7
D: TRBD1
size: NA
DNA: TGTGCCAGCAGCACCTCAAGCGGACAGGGGGTCTCCTACGAGCAGTACTTC
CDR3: CASSTSSGQGVSYEQYF

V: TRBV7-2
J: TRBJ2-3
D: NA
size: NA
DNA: TGTGCCAGCAGCTTTAAAACTAGCCTGGTCGCAGATACGCAGTATTTT
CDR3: CASSFKTSLVADTQYF

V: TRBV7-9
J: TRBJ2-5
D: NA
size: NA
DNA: TGTGCCAGCAGCTTAGGACCTACTGGAGGAGTCGGCGAGACCCAGTACTTC
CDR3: CASSLGPTGGVGETQYF

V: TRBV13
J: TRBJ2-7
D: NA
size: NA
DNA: TGTGCCAGCAGCCCGTCCGGGGAGCAGTACTTC
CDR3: CASSPSGEQYF

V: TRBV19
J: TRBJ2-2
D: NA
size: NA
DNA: TGTGCCAGTAGTATGTTAGGCGGGCTCCTCACCGGGGAGCTGTTTTTT
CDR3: CASSMLGGLLTGELFF

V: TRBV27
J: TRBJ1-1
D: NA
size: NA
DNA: TGTGCCAGCAGTTTATCGGGGAGCAGGGAAGCTTTCTTT
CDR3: CASSLSGSREAFF

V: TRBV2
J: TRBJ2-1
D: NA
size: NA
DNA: TGTGCCAGCATTGGCGAGGGTGAGCAGTTCTTC
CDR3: CASIGEGEQFF

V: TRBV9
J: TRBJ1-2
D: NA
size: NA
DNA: TGTGCCAGCAGCGTAGAGGGCAGGCTCTCCCCTAACTATGGCTACACCTTC
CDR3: CASSVEGRLSPNYGYTF

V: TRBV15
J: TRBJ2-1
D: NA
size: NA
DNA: TGTGCCACCAGCTTCCGGGGCGGGGCCTACAATGAGCAGTTCTTC
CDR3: CATSFRGGAYNEQFF

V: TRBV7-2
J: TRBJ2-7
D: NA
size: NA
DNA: TGTGCCAGCAGCCCATCGCGGATTAGGCCTGGCGAGCAGTACTTC
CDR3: CASSPSRIRPGEQYF

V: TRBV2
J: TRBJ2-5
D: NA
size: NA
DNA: TGTGCCGGGGGGACTGTACAAGAGACCCAGTACTTC
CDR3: CAGGTVQETQYF

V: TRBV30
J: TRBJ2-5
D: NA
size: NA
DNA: TGTGCCTGGAGTGTACTGGAGGCGTACCAAGAGACCCAGTACTTC
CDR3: CAWSVLEAYQETQYF

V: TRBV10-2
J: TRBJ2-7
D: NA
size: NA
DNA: TGCGCCAGCAGACCCACAGAGAACTACGAGCAGTACTTC
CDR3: CASRPTENYEQYF

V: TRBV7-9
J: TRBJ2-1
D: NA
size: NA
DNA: TGTGCCAGCAGCTCACTGGGGCGGAGCGGCTACAATGAGCAGTTCTTC
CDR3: CASSSLGRSGYNEQFF

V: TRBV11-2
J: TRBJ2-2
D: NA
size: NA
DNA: TGTGCCACGACGAGGGAGAACACCGGGGAGCTGTTTTTT
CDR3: CATTRENTGELFF

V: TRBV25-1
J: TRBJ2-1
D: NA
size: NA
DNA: TGTGCCACCCGAGCGGAGGATGAGCAGTTCTTC
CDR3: CATRAEDEQFF

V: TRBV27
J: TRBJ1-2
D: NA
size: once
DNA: TGTGCCAGCAGCTTATCGGGGTACACGCAGAGGAATGGCTACACCTTC
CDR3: CASSLSGYTQRNGYTF

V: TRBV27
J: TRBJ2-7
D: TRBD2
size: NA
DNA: TGTGCCAGCAGGCGAGGGGGACTAGCGGGGGGCTACGAGCAGTACTTC
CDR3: CASRRGGLAGGYEQYF

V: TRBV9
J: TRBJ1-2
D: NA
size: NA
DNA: TGTGCCAGCACTCTCAGGGCGACAGGAGGGTCGGGTGGCTACACCTTC
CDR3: CASTLRATGGSGGYTF

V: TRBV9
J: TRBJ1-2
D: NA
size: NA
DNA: TGTGCCAGCAGCGCCTCTCGCGGGACCCCTGCCACGAATGGCTACACCTTC
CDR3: CASSASRGTPATNGYTF

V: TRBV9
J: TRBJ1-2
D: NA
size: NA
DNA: TGTGCCAGCAGCGTAGGGGGTAAGGGGGACTATGGCTACACCTTC
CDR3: CASSVGGKGDYGYTF